The sequence of this TCR beta chain was determined in a study of human thymus T cells. The germline V gene encodes CDR1 SGDLS and CDR2 YYNGEE. Trimming stripped 0 bases from V and 11 bases from J, with 14 bases between. The CDR3 is 13 residues long. The study used thymus tissue resected during corrective heart surgery. Healthy Finnish infants having corrective surgery for congenital heart defects served as donors. This table comes from immunoSEQ multiplex PCR, and its TCRdb copy is limited to in-frame clones, with some not included. The sample lists tens of thousands of clones; 85% to 95% were seen once.

The V gene is TRBV9, the J gene TRBJ2-5, with D hard to call. The specimen was thymus tissue. The receptor was isolated from a girl younger than two with a congenital heart defect but otherwise immunologically healthy. The CDR3 spells CASSVAPEASQYF. The CDR3 nucleotides are TGTGCCAGCAGCGTAGCTCCCGAGGCTAGTCAGTACTTC. Using reference TRBV9 and TRBJ2-5 for the parts outside the CDR3, the full variable domain is DSGVTQTPKHLITATGQRVTLRCSPRSGDLSVYWYQQSLDQGLQFLIQYYNGEERAKGNILERFSAQQFPDLHSELNLSSLELGDSALYFCASSVAPEASQYFGPGTRLLVL.